A selection of T cell receptor beta chains follows, all from one sample in a study of cytomegalovirus exposure and HLA in healthy donors. Clones were sequenced by immunoSEQ multiplex PCR, and TCRdb holds only the in-frame ones, with some missing. The profile shows some 130,000 clones, about 81% of them singletons. Sequenced input: PBMCs. The receptors come from a man aged 25 to 40 in good health and CMV-seronegative. The CDR3 runs from the conserved cysteine through the conserved F or W. The order of the fields is CDR3 DNA, CDR3 protein, J gene, D gene, V gene, clone size. A D gene is named only where the DNA matches it firmly. The size entry is marked missing in some rows and otherwise reads once, few, many or a size class.

cdr3_nt: TGTGCCAGCAGCTCCAGGGTTTCCGGGGAGCTGTTTTTT
cdr3_aa: CASSSRVSGELFF
j_call: TRBJ2-2
d_call: .
v_call: TRBV11-2
clone_size: .

cdr3_nt: TGTGCCAGCACCGGGACAGGGGGCGAGAAGCAGTACTTC
cdr3_aa: CASTGTGGEKQYF
j_call: TRBJ2-7
d_call: TRBD1
v_call: TRBV2
clone_size: once

cdr3_nt: TGTGCCAGCAGCAACAGGGGGCGAGACCCCCGCTACGAGCAGTACTTC
cdr3_aa: CASSNRGRDPRYEQYF
j_call: TRBJ2-7
d_call: TRBD1
v_call: TRBV28
clone_size: .

cdr3_nt: TGTGCCAGCAGTTTGGGCAATCAGTCCCAGCATTTT
cdr3_aa: CASSLGNQSQHF
j_call: TRBJ1-5
d_call: .
v_call: TRBV28
clone_size: .

cdr3_nt: TGTGCCAGCAGCTTAGTAGGGACTAGCGGGAGCAAACGAGCCGAGCAGTACTTC
cdr3_aa: CASSLVGTSGSKRAEQYF
j_call: TRBJ2-7
d_call: TRBD2
v_call: TRBV7-8
clone_size: .

cdr3_nt: TGTGCCAGCAGTTACGCTCTAGGGGGCGGGTTCGCTGAAGCTTTCTTT
cdr3_aa: CASSYALGGGFAEAFF
j_call: TRBJ1-1
d_call: TRBD1
v_call: TRBV6-5
clone_size: .

cdr3_nt: TGTGCCAGCAGTTATGCCGGGACAGGGGGTGAAGCTTTCTTT
cdr3_aa: CASSYAGTGGEAFF
j_call: TRBJ1-1
d_call: TRBD1
v_call: TRBV28
clone_size: .

cdr3_nt: TGTGCTAGTGGTTTGGTACGGACAGGGGAAGTGAACACCGGGGAGCTGTTTTTT
cdr3_aa: CASGLVRTGEVNTGELFF
j_call: TRBJ2-2
d_call: TRBD1
v_call: TRBV12-5
clone_size: .

cdr3_nt: TGTGCCAGCACCGGACTCTTGAAGGGCTATGGCTACACCTTC
cdr3_aa: CASTGLLKGYGYTF
j_call: TRBJ1-2
d_call: .
v_call: TRBV6-5
clone_size: .

cdr3_nt: TGCGCCAGCAGCTTGGGCGGACAGGATCAACCCCTCCACTTT
cdr3_aa: CASSLGGQDQPLHF
j_call: TRBJ1-6
d_call: TRBD1
v_call: TRBV5-1
clone_size: .

cdr3_nt: TGTGCCAGCAGCCTCGGCGAGCGGGGGGCGACCGGGGAGCTGTTTTTT
cdr3_aa: CASSLGERGATGELFF
j_call: TRBJ2-2
d_call: TRBD2
v_call: TRBV4-2
clone_size: .

cdr3_nt: TGTGCCAGCAGCCTTAATCCAGGGTCCAACGGCTACACCTTC
cdr3_aa: CASSLNPGSNGYTF
j_call: TRBJ1-2
d_call: .
v_call: TRBV6-5
clone_size: few

cdr3_nt: TGTGCCAGCAGTGAGTGGGGGGGGCCGCATTTT
cdr3_aa: CASSEWGGPHF
j_call: TRBJ1-5
d_call: .
v_call: TRBV6-1
clone_size: .

cdr3_nt: TGTGCCAGCAGCCGAGACAGGGGGACCACTGAAGCTTTCTTT
cdr3_aa: CASSRDRGTTEAFF
j_call: TRBJ1-1
d_call: TRBD1
v_call: TRBV11-2
clone_size: .

cdr3_nt: TGTGCCAGCAGTTCACTGACCCCCAGGGACACTGAAGCTTTCTTT
cdr3_aa: CASSSLTPRDTEAFF
j_call: TRBJ1-1
d_call: .
v_call: TRBV28
clone_size: .

cdr3_nt: TGCGCCAGCAGTATTTCGACAATTTACAATGAGCAGTTCTTC
cdr3_aa: CASSISTIYNEQFF
j_call: TRBJ2-1
d_call: .
v_call: TRBV10-1
clone_size: once

cdr3_nt: TGTGCCAGCAGCGTAGGAGGGAGAAGCTCTGGAAACACCATATATTTT
cdr3_aa: CASSVGGRSSGNTIYF
j_call: TRBJ1-3
d_call: .
v_call: TRBV9
clone_size: once

cdr3_nt: TGTGCCTGGAGTCCGGAAAGGCAGGACTACGAGCAGTACTTC
cdr3_aa: CAWSPERQDYEQYF
j_call: TRBJ2-7
d_call: .
v_call: TRBV30
clone_size: .

cdr3_nt: TGTGCCAGCAGGGGCCCTACCTACGAGCAGTACTTC
cdr3_aa: CASRGPTYEQYF
j_call: TRBJ2-7
d_call: .
v_call: TRBV27
clone_size: few

cdr3_nt: TGCAGTGCCAGGGATAGGGAGACCCAGTACTTC
cdr3_aa: CSARDRETQYF
j_call: TRBJ2-5
d_call: .
v_call: TRBV20-1
clone_size: .

cdr3_nt: TGTGCCAGCAATACCCCCGGCAGGTCGATTAACTATGGCTACACCTTC
cdr3_aa: CASNTPGRSINYGYTF
j_call: TRBJ1-2
d_call: .
v_call: TRBV28
clone_size: .

cdr3_nt: TGTGCCAGTAGTGATTGGGGGGGCGCCTGGGGACAGCCCCAGCATTTT
cdr3_aa: CASSDWGGAWGQPQHF
j_call: TRBJ1-5
d_call: .
v_call: TRBV19
clone_size: .

cdr3_nt: TGTGCCACACGGGACACTAATTCACCCCTCCACTTT
cdr3_aa: CATRDTNSPLHF
j_call: TRBJ1-6
d_call: .
v_call: TRBV7-2
clone_size: .

cdr3_nt: TGCGCCAGCAGCTTAGGTAGCGGGTACCAAGAGACCCAGTACTTC
cdr3_aa: CASSLGSGYQETQYF
j_call: TRBJ2-5
d_call: TRBD2
v_call: TRBV5-1
clone_size: few

cdr3_nt: TGTGCCAGCAGTGAGTCACAGGGATATCAGCCCCAGCATTTT
cdr3_aa: CASSESQGYQPQHF
j_call: TRBJ1-5
d_call: .
v_call: TRBV6-1
clone_size: once

cdr3_nt: TGTGCCAGTAGTAGCCTGACTAGCGGGAACAATGAGCAGTTCTTC
cdr3_aa: CASSSLTSGNNEQFF
j_call: TRBJ2-1
d_call: TRBD2
v_call: TRBV19
clone_size: .

cdr3_nt: TGTGCCAGCATCCTATCCCACCAGGGGGCTGGACCAGAGACCCAGTACTTC
cdr3_aa: CASILSHQGAGPETQYF
j_call: TRBJ2-5
d_call: TRBD1
v_call: TRBV7-9
clone_size: .